The 16 T cell receptor beta chains reported below all come from one sample, sequenced in a study of lymphopenia after photon versus proton radiotherapy. The protocol was immunoSEQ multiplex PCR, while the TCRdb copy is restricted to in-frame clones and leaves out a portion. The sample consists of around 70,000 clones, under 95% of them appearing once. Sequenced here: peripheral blood, sampled from a patient treated with photon-based radiotherapy. These receptors came from a woman between 70 and 85 years old with pancreatic cancer.

This chain joins TRBV5-6 and TRBJ2-1; D ambiguous. The CDR3 extends over 15 amino acids. Germline-derived CDR1 and CDR2 are SGHDT and YYEEEE. Trimming stripped 3 bases from V and 6 bases from J, with 16 bases between. DNA of the CDR3: TGTGCCAGCAGCTCGGACCCGACGACTTCCAATGAGCAGTTCTTC. Translated: CASSSDPTTSNEQFF. Together with reference TRBV5-6 and TRBJ2-1, the CDR3 gives the full variable domain: DAGVTQSPTHLIKTRGQQVTLRCSPKSGHDTVSWYQQALGQGPQFIFQYYEEEERQRGNFPDRFSGHQFPNYSSELNVNALLLGDSALYLCASSSDPTTSNEQFFGPGTRLTVL.

The chain has TRBV19 and TRBJ1-1; 10 bases line up with TRBD1. CDR1 is LNHDA, CDR2 SQIVND, per germline (reference sequence). Trimming removed 5 bases from V and 3 bases from J; junction bases left unmatched: 6. This CDR3 is built from 15 residues. The CDR3 bases are TGTGCCAGTAGTGCAACCGGGACAGGGGACACTGAAGCTTTCTTT. Encoded protein: CASSATGTGDTEAFF.

CDR3 DNA sequence: TGTGCCAGCAGCGCCCTGGGTTCTGGAAACACCATATATTTT. This sequence encodes CASSALGSGNTIYF. The V and J genes are TRBV9 and TRBJ1-3, with D uncertain. The CDR3 totals 14 residues. Germline values: CDR1 SGDLS, CDR2 YYNGEE. V was trimmed by 3 bases and J by 1 base, leaving 8 bases between them.

The gene calls are TRBV28 and TRBJ1-1, with 7 bases aligning to TRBD1. This CDR3 is built from 13 residues. The V segment lost 8 bases and the J segment 4 bases; nucleotides outside the gene matches: 7. Germline CDR1 and CDR2: MDHEN and SYDVKM. The CDR3 DNA reads as TGTGCCAGCGACAGGGTCGTGGCCACTGAAGCTTTCTTT. This sequence encodes CASDRVVATEAFF.

In its sample, this clone was seen a few times. CDR3 nucleotides: TGTGCCACCCGGGACTTATCCTACGAGCAGTACTTC. Encoded protein: CATRDLSYEQYF. This chain links TRBV19 with TRBJ2-7, with a weak D call TRBD2 (6 bases). The CDR3 runs 12 residues. Trimming removed 10 bases from V and 1 base from J, with 11 bases in between. Germline loops: CDR1 LNHDA, CDR2 SQIVND (reference sequence).

CDR3 bases: TGTGCCAGCAGCCAGGCGGGAACACACAATGAGCAGTTCTTC. Residues: CASSQAGTHNEQFF. V is TRBV11-2 and J is TRBJ2-1; TRBD2 is a possible D gene (6 bases). The CDR3 length is 14 residues. Germline-derived CDR1 and CDR2 are SGHAT and FQNNGV. Deletions cut 5 bases from V and 5 bases from J, with 13 bases between.

The V and J genes are TRBV6-1 and TRBJ2-3; D perhaps matches TRBD2 (5 bases). CDR3 length: 16 residues. V gave up 0 bases and J gave up 0 bases, with 10 bases separating them. Germline V lookup: CDR1 MNHNS, CDR2 SASEGT. CDR3 in amino acids: CASSEAVSVSTDTQYF. CDR3 nucleotide sequence: TGTGCCAGCAGTGAAGCAGTTAGCGTAAGCACAGATACGCAGTATTTT.

The rearrangement uses TRBV7-9 and TRBJ2-7; TRBD1 aligns across 9 bases. Per the germline V gene, CDR1 is SEHNR and CDR2 is FQNEAQ (reference sequence). This CDR3 region has 16 residues. With V trimmed by 1 base and J by 4 bases, 8 bases remained unmatched. CDR3: CASSLGTGDRWYEQYF. For the CDR3, the DNA is TGTGCCAGCAGCTTAGGGACAGGGGATCGCTGGTACGAGCAGTACTTC.

V is TRBV7-3 and J is TRBJ2-3; D call uncertain. The germline V gene encodes CDR1 SGHTA and CDR2 FQGTGA. The CDR3 is 13 residues long. V lost 4 bases and J 6 bases, leaving 11 bases between the germline ends. CDR3 region: CASSSQLGDTQYF. CDR3 bases: TGTGCCAGCAGCTCTCAGCTGGGCGATACGCAGTATTTT.

The chain joins TRBV15 to TRBJ1-1; D is unresolved. Per the germline V gene, CDR1 is LNHNV and CDR2 is YYDKDF (reference sequence). V dropped 6 bases and J dropped 0 bases, with 17 bases sitting between them. CDR3 length: 16 amino acids. The CDR3 is CATRPPQSGMNTEAFF. The CDR3 bases are TGTGCCACCAGACCCCCTCAATCCGGTATGAACACTGAAGCTTTCTTT.

The chain recombines TRBV4-3 with TRBJ1-5; possible D gene TRBD1, 5 bases. V was pared by 0 bases and J by 3 bases, with 9 bases between. Germline CDR1 is LGHNA and CDR2 is YSLEER. The CDR3 contains 15 residues. CDR3 coding DNA: TGCGCCAGCAGCCAAGACAGGGAGGCCAATCAGCCCCAGCATTTT. The encoded protein is CASSQDREANQPQHF.

V gene TRBV27 combines with J gene TRBJ1-1, with D perhaps TRBD1 (6 bases). Germline assignment: CDR1 MNHEY and CDR2 SMNVEV (reference sequence). The CDR3 runs 14 residues. The V gene lost 2 bases and the J gene lost 1 base, with 8 bases spanning the gap. The DNA for the CDR3 is TGTGCCAGCAGTTTAATGGGACAGAACACTGAAGCTTTCTTT. It translates to CASSLMGQNTEAFF.

V is TRBV28 and J is TRBJ1-2, with TRBD1 matching over 9 bases. Germline V lookup: CDR1 MDHEN, CDR2 SYDVKM. The CDR3 runs to 12 residues. Losses at the gene ends were 7 bases for V and 8 bases for J; bases not matched to a gene: 5. The CDR3 DNA follows: TGTGCCAGCACCAACAGGGGGCGAGGCTACACCTTC. It encodes CASTNRGRGYTF.

J is TRBJ2-7 and V is TRBV5-1, with TRBD2 matching 9 bases. The CDR3 is 15 residues long. Germline trimming cut 1 base from V and 7 bases from J; bases unmatched to any gene: 9. From germline, CDR1 is SGHRS and CDR2 YFSETQ. The CDR3 DNA sequence: TGCGCCAGCAGCTTGATTAGCGGGAGCCTCTTAGAGCAGTACTTC. This translates into CASSLISGSLLEQYF.

As DNA, the CDR3 is TGTGCCTGGAGTGTAGCCCGGGCTGGGGCCAACGTCCTGACTTTC. Its translation is CAWSVARAGANVLTF. The genes are TRBV30 and TRBJ2-6; D gene unclear. The CDR3 covers 15 residues. Germline CDR1 is GTSNPN and CDR2 is SVGIG (reference sequence). Deletions cut 0 bases from V and 2 bases from J, with 8 bases between.

This clone was picked up one time. The chain carries TRBV5-1 and TRBJ2-5; 7 nucleotides agree with TRBD1. V lost 2 bases to trimming and J lost 2 bases; unmatched junction nucleotides: 6. Germline values: CDR1 SGHRS, CDR2 YFSETQ. The CDR3 spans 15 residues. CDR3 amino acids: CASSFFDRDQETQYF. DNA for the CDR3: TGCGCCAGCAGCTTTTTTGACAGGGATCAAGAGACCCAGTACTTC. Complete variable domain (other parts from reference TRBV5-1 and TRBJ2-5): KAGVTQTPRYLIKTRGQQVTLSCSPISGHRSVSWYQQTPGQGLQFLFEYFSETQRNKGNFPGRFSGRQFSNSRSEMNVSTLELGDSALYLCASSFFDRDQETQYFGPGTRLLVL.